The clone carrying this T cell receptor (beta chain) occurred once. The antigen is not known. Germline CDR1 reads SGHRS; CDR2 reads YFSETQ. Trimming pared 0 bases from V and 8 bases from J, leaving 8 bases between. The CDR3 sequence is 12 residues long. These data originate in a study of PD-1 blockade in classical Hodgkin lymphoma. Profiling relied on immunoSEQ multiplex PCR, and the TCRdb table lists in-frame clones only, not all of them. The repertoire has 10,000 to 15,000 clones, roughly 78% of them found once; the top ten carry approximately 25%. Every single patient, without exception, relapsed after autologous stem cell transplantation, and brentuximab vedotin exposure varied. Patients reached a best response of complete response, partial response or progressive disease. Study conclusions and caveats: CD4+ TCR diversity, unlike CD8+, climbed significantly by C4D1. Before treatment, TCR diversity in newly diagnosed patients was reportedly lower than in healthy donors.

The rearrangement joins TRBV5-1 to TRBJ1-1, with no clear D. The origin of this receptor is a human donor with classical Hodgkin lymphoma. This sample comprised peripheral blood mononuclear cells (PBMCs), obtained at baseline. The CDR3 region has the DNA TGCGCCAGCAGCTTGGCCTTGGGGGAAGCTTTCTTT. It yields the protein CASSLALGEAFF.